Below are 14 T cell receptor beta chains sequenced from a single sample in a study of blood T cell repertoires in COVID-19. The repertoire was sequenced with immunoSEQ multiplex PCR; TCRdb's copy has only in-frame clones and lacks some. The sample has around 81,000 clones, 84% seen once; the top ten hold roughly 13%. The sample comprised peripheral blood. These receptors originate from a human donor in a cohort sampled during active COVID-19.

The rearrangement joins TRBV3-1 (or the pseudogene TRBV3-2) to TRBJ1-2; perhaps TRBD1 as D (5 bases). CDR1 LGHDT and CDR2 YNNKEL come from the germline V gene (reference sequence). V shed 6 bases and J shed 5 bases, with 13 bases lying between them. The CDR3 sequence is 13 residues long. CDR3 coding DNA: TGTGCCAGCAGATCCGGGGGGTCTTATGGCTACACCTTC. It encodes CASRSGGSYGYTF.

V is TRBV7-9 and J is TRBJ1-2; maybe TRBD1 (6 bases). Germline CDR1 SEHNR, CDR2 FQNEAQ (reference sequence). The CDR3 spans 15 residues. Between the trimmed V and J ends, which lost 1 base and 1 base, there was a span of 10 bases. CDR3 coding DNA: TGTGCCAGCAGCTTAGATGCAGGGGTTAACTATGGCTACACCTTC. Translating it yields CASSLDAGVNYGYTF. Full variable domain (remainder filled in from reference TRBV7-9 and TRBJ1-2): DTGVSQNPRHKITKRGQNVTFRCDPISEHNRLYWYRQTLGQGPEFLTYFQNEAQLEKSRLLSDRFSAERPKGSFSTLEIQRTEQGDSAMYLCASSLDAGVNYGYTFGSGTRLTVV.

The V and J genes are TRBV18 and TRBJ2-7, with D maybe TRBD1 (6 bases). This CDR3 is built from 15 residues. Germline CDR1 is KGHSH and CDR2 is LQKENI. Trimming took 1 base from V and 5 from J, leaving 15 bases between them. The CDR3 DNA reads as TGTGCCAGCTCACCACTACAGGGTAGGGGTGACGAGCAGTACTTC. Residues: CASSPLQGRGDEQYF.

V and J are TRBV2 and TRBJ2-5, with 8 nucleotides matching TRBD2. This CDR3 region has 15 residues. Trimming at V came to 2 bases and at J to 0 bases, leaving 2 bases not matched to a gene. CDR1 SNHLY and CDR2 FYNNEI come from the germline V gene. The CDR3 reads CASSEQRGYQETQYF. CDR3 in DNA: TGTGCCAGCAGTGAACAGCGGGGGTACCAAGAGACCCAGTACTTC.

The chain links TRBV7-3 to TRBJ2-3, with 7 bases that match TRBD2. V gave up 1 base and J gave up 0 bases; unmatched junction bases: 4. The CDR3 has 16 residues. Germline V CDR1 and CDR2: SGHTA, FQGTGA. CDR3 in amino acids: CASSLIAGGSTDTQYF. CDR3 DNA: TGTGCCAGCAGCTTAATAGCGGGCGGGAGCACAGATACGCAGTATTTT.

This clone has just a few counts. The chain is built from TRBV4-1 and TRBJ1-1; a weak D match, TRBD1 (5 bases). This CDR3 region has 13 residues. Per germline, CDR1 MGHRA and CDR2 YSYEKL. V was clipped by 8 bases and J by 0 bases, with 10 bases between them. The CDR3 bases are TGCGCCAGCGGGGGGGTAATGAACACTGAAGCTTTCTTT. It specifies CASGGVMNTEAFF.

CDR3 in DNA: TGTGCCAGCAGCTCACTAGCGGGGGGGACATACAATGAGCAGTTCTTC. It is translated as CASSSLAGGTYNEQFF. The chain combines TRBV7-3 with TRBJ2-1, with 13 nucleotides matching TRBD2. Losses at the gene ends were 4 bases for V and 4 bases for J; bases not matched to a gene: 4. Germline CDR1 reads SGHTA; CDR2 reads FQGTGA. The CDR3 consists of 16 residues. Using reference TRBV7-3 and TRBJ2-1 for the parts outside the CDR3, the full variable domain is GAGVSQTPSNKVTEKGKYVELRCDPISGHTALYWYRQSLGQGPEFLIYFQGTGAADDSGLPNDRFFAVRPEGSVSTLKIQRTERGDSAVYLCASSSLAGGTYNEQFFGPGTRLTVL.

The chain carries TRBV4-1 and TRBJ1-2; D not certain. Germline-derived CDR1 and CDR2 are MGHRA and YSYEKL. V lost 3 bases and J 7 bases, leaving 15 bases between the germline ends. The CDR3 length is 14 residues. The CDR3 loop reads CASSQTHLVSGYTF. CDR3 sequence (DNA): TGCGCCAGCAGCCAGACACATTTGGTCAGTGGCTACACCTTC.

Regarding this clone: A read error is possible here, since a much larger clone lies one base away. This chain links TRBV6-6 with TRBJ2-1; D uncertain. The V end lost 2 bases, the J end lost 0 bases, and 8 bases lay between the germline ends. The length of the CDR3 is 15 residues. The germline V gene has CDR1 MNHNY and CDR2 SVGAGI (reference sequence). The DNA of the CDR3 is TGTGCCAGCAGTTACGAGACTGGCTCCTACAATGAGCAGTTCTTC. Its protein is CASSYETGSYNEQFF.

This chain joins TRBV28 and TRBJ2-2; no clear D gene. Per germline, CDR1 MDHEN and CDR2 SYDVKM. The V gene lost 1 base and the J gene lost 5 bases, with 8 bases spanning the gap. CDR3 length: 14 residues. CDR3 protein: CASSLLTETGELFF. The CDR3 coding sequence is TGTGCCAGCAGTTTATTAACAGAAACCGGGGAGCTGTTTTTT.

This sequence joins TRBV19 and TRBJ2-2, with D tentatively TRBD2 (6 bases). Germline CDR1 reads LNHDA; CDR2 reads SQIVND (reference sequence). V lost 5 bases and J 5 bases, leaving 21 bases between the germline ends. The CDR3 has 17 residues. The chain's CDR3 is CASSPRGRVGGTGELFF. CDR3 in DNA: TGTGCCAGTAGTCCCAGAGGTAGGGTCGGAGGGACCGGGGAGCTGTTTTTT. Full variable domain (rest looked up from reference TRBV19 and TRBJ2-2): DGGITQSPKYLFRKEGQNVTLSCEQNLNHDAMYWYRQDPGQGLRLIYYSQIVNDFQKGDIAEGYSVSREKKESFPLTVTSAQKNPTAFYLCASSPRGRVGGTGELFFGEGSRLTVL.

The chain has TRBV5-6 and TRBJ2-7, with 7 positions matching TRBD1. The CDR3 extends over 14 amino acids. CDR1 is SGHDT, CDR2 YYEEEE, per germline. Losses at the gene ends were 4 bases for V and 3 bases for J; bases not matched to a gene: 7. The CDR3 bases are TGTGCCAGCAGCAAACAGGGACAGCTCTACGAGCAGTACTTC. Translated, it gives CASSKQGQLYEQYF.

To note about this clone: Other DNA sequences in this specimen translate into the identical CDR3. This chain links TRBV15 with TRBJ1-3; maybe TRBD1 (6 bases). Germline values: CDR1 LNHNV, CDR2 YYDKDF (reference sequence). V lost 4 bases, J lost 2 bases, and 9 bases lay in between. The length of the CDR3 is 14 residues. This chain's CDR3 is CATSTTGTGNTIYF. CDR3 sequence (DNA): TGTGCCACCAGCACAACAGGGACTGGAAACACCATATATTTT.

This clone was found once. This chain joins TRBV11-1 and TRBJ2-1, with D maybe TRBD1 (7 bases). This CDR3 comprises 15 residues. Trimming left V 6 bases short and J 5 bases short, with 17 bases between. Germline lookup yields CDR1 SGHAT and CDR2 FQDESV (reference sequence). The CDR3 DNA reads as TGTGCCAGCAGACCCGGGCGGGACAGAAACAATGAGCAGTTCTTC. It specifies CASRPGRDRNNEQFF.